The clone carrying this T cell receptor beta chain was recorded a few times. Antigen unknown. Described treatment: approximately nine-day PBMC culture with coronavirus spike peptide pools or control peptides (ViraFEST assay). V was clipped by 2 bases and J by 3 bases, with 11 bases between them. The germline V gene encodes CDR1 DFQATT and CDR2 SNEGSKA (reference sequence). This CDR3 is built from 13 residues. Scientists ran DNA taken from cultured CD4+ T cells through the Oncomine TCR Beta short-read assay for sequencing. Genomic DNA extraction was carried out from cultured CD4+ T cells. TCRdb ran MiXCR on the PCR reads and lists one entry per CDR3 protein. The table shows 10,000 to 15,000 distinct CDR3 sequences, with over 50% occurring only once. These data originate in a study of vaccination and CD4 T cells after COVID-19. About the research overall: A median of about 100 days (range 35 to 161) separated diagnosis from post-COVID sampling. Controls used CEFX viral epitopes (positive), HIV-1 Nef peptides (negative), or no peptide.

The J gene is TRBJ2-7, the V gene TRBV20-1; no definite D call. This clonotype was sampled from a human donor who had recovered from COVID-19. Sequencing input: CD4+ T cells from blood, cultured in vitro. CDR3 in amino acids: CSARNVDVYEQYF. Written as DNA, the CDR3 is TGCAGTGCTAGAAACGTCGACGTCTACGAGCAGTACTTC.